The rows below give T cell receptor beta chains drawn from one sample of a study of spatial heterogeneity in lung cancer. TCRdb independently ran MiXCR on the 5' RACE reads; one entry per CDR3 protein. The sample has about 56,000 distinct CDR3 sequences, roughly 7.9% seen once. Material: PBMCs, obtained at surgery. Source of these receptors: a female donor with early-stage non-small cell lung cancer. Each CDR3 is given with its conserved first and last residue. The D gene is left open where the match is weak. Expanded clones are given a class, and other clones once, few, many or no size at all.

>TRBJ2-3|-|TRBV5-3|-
CARSLDGQPPKDTQYF
TGTGCCAGAAGCTTGGACGGACAGCCGCCCAAAGATACGCAGTATTTT
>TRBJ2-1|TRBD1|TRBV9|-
CASSVGGTGVNEQFF
TGTGCCAGCAGCGTAGGTGGGACAGGGGTCAATGAGCAGTTCTTC
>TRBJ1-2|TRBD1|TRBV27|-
CASSSRTGALSFGYTF
TGTGCCAGCAGTTCCCGGACAGGGGCGCTCAGTTTTGGCTACACCTTC
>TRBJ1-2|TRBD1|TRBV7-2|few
CASSLGGQGFSYGYTF
TGTGCCAGCAGCTTAGGGGGACAGGGATTTTCCTATGGCTACACCTTC
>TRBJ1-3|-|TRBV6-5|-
CASTPNAGNTIYF
TGTGCCAGCACCCCAAACGCCGGAAACACCATATATTTT
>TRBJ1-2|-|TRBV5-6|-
CASSFVDVRDGYTF
TGTGCCAGCAGCTTTGTGGACGTGAGGGATGGCTACACCTTC
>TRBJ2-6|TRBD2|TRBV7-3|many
CASRSTSGSSGANVLTF
TGTGCCAGCAGATCGACTAGCGGGTCTTCTGGGGCCAACGTCCTGACTTTC
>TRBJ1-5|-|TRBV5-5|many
CASSSRTVSNQPQHF
TGTGCCAGCAGCTCACGGACGGTCAGCAATCAGCCCCAGCATTTT
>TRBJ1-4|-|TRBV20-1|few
CSARVARSEKLFF
TGCAGTGCTAGAGTGGCTAGGAGTGAAAAACTGTTTTTT
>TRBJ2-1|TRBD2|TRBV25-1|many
CASRRPGGRDEQFF
TGTGCCAGCAGGAGGCCGGGGGGGAGGGATGAGCAGTTCTTC